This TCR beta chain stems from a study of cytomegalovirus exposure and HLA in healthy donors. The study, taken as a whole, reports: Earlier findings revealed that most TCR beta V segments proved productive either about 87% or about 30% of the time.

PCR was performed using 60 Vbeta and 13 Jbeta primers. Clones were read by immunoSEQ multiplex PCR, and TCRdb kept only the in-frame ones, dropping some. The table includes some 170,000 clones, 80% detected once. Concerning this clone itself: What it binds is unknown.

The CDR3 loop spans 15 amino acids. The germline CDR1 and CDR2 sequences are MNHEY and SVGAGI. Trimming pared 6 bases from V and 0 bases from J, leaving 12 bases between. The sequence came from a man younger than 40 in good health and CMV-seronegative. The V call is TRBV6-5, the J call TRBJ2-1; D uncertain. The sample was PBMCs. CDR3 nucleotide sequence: TGTGCCAGCAGCTCCAGGCCGAGCTCCTACAATGAGCAGTTCTTC. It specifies CASSSRPSSYNEQFF.